This TCR beta chain emerged from a study of beta chain features in type 1 diabetes. Background on the study: Similarity in age, gender and cell yields was seen between patients and healthy donors. All samples yielded around 98 million examined sorted cells. General study findings and limits: Among all four CD4+ subsets, Type 1 diabetes patients had TCRB CDR3s that were moderately but significantly shorter.

CDR3 length equals 14 residues. V lost 1 base and J lost 5, with 13 bases in between. CDR1 and CDR2 from the germline V gene are SGHRS and YFSETQ. What was sequenced were expressed TCRB transcripts, since all of the isolated RNA had been reverse transcribed. Regulatory, naive and central memory T cell samples averaged roughly 4 million reads. Clones were sequenced by immunoSEQ multiplex PCR, and TCRdb holds only the in-frame ones, with some missing. The sample has roughly 700,000 clones; around 15% are singletons. This clone was detected a few times. Its antigen is undetermined. The sequence was collected from a man younger than 30 with type 1 diabetes. Source material: naive CD4+ T cells from blood. V is TRBV5-1 and J is TRBJ2-7; tentative D call: TRBD1 (6 bases). CDR3 sequence: CASSLQGSADEQYF. The CDR3 region has the DNA TGCGCCAGCAGCTTGCAGGGGTCGGCCGACGAGCAGTACTTC.